The clone carrying this T cell receptor (beta chain) was counted between two and nine times. The data derive from a study of Graves' ophthalmopathy and Graves' hyperthyroidism. Study-wide background: Over 18 months of follow-up, stable hyperthyroidism required that no ophthalmopathy appear.

RNA transcripts were the source from which TCR beta CDR3 regions were amplified. Second-round multiplex PCR came after a first-round RT-PCR that employed HTBI primers. TCRdb called the multiplex PCR reads again in MiXCR, with one record for every CDR3 protein. The sample records a few hundred thousand distinct CDR3 sequences, under 45% being singletons. J gave up 7 bases and V 6 bases, and 8 bases lay outside the gene matches. The CDR3 runs 15 residues. Germline V CDR1 and CDR2: MNHEY, SVGAGI. The rearrangement joins TRBV6-5 to TRBJ2-2, with 10 bases fitting TRBD1. Material for sequencing was peripheral blood or thyroid tissue (not recorded which). The clonotype originates from an adult man with Graves' hyperthyroidism. Here the CDR3 reads CASRPGTGAGGELFF. As DNA, the CDR3 is TGTGCCAGCAGGCCCGGGACAGGGGCTGGCGGGGAGCTGTTTTTT.